This TCR beta chain was found in a study of OX40 agonist ivuxolimab in advanced cancers. Germline values: CDR1 WNHNN, CDR2 SYGVQD (reference sequence). Between the trimmed V and J ends, which lost 4 bases and 2 bases, there was a span of 15 bases. CDR3 length: 15 residues. Autoimmune disease history or systemic immunosuppression was exclusionary. The table came from immunoSEQ multiplex PCR; TCRdb's copy has only in-frame clones and leaves some out. Of over 65,000 clones in the sample, approximately 90% were seen once. General study results and limits: Partial responders receiving 0.1-3.0 mg/kg showed among the lowest clonal expansion.

A note on this clone: Its antigen is as yet unknown.

The sequence came from an adult with an advanced solid tumor such as melanoma, head and neck, liver or kidney cancer. The sequenced sample was CD4+ or CD8+ T cells sorted from blood, obtained in a trial of the OX40 agonist ivuxolimab. J is TRBJ2-7 and V is TRBV10-1, with D maybe TRBD1 (6 bases). CDR3 DNA: TGCGCCAGCAGTGCAGGGGAGCCGGCACCCTACGAGCAGTACTTC. It specifies CASSAGEPAPYEQYF.